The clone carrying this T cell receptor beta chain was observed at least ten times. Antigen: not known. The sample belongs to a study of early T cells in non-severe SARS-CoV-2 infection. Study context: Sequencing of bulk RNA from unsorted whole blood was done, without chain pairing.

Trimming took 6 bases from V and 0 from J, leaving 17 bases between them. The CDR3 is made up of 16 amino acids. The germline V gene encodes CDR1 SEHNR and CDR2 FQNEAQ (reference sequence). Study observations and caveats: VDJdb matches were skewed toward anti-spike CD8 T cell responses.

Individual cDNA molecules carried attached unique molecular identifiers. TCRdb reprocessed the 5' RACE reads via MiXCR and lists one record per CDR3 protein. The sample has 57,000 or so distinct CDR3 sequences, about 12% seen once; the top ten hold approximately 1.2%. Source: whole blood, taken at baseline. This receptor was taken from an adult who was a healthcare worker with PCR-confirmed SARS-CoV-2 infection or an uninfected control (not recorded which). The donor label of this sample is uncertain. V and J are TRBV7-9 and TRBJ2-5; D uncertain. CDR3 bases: TGTGCCAGCAGAAAGAGTGTGCAGTTGTACCAAGAGACCCAGTACTTC. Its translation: CASRKSVQLYQETQYF.